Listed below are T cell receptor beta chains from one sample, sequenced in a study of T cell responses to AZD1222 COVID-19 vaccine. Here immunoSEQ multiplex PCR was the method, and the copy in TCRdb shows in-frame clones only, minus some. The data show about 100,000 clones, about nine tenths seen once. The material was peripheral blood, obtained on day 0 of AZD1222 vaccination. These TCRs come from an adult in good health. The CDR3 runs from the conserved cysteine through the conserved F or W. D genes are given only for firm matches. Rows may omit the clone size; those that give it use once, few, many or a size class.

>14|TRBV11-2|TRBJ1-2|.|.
CASRSVGRVYGYTF
TGTGCCAGCCGATCCGTGGGACGGGTCTATGGCTACACCTTC
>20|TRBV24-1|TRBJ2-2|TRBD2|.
CATSDLRFSGRALDTGELFF
TGTGCCACCAGTGATTTAAGGTTTAGCGGGAGGGCCCTCGACACCGGGGAGCTGTTTTTT
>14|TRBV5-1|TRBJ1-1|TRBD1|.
CASSAGDRNTEAFF
TGCGCCAGCAGCGCTGGGGACAGAAACACTGAAGCTTTCTTT
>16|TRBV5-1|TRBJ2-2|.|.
CASSPRTGGATGELFF
TGCGCCAGCAGCCCCAGGACTGGAGGGGCCACCGGGGAGCTGTTTTTT
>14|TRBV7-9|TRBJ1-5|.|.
CASSLESGGQPQHF
TGTGCCAGCAGCTTAGAGTCTGGGGGTCAGCCCCAGCATTTT
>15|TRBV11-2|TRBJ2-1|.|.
CASSLEARANNEQFF
TGTGCCAGCAGCTTAGAGGCCAGAGCTAACAATGAGCAGTTCTTC
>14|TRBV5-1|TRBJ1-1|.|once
CASSLDGGLTEAFF
TGCGCCAGCAGCTTGGATGGGGGTCTCACTGAAGCTTTCTTT
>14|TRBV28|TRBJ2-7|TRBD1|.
CASSLGQGSYEQYF
TGTGCCAGCAGTTTAGGACAGGGATCCTACGAGCAGTACTTC
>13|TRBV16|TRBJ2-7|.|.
CASSQYSSYEQYF
TGTGCCAGCAGCCAATACAGCTCCTACGAGCAGTACTTC
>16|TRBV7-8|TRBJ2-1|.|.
CASSPLVAASYNEQFF
TGTGCCAGCAGCCCTCTGGTGGCGGCCTCCTACAATGAGCAGTTCTTC